The entry below describes one TCR beta chain. PCR involved 60 Vbeta and 13 Jbeta primers. Libraries were prepared by immunoSEQ multiplex PCR; TCRdb keeps only in-frame clonotypes and omits some of them. Of roughly 110,000 clones in the sample, around 72% were seen once. The data belong to a study of cytomegalovirus exposure and HLA in healthy donors. Germline values: CDR1 MNHEY, CDR2 SVGAGI. The junction had 7 bases not matched to a gene; V was cut back by 5 bases and J by 0 bases. The CDR3 is made up of 15 amino acids. Sequencing was performed on PBMCs. This sequence joins TRBV6-5 and TRBJ2-7, with 7 bases aligning to TRBD1. This receptor was identified in a woman between 40 and 55 years old in good health and CMV-seropositive. CDR3 loop: CASSTPTGSSYEQYF. CDR3 nucleotides: TGTGCCAGCAGTACCCCGACAGGGAGCTCCTACGAGCAGTACTTC.